These 16 T cell receptor beta chains came from one sample sequenced in a study of cytomegalovirus exposure and HLA in healthy donors. In the PCR, 60 Vbeta and 13 Jbeta primers were used. TCRdb keeps only in-frame clones here, not all; method: immunoSEQ multiplex PCR. The sample gives some 200,000 clones, approximately 84% of which show up once; around 2.8% is in the top ten. Sequences were obtained from PBMCs. The source of these receptors is a woman aged 45-65 years in good health and CMV-seropositive.

This clone was observed a few times. The rearrangement joins TRBV2 to TRBJ2-5; D is possibly TRBD2 (6 bases). Germline CDR1 is SNHLY and CDR2 is FYNNEI. This CDR3 is built from 15 residues. V lost 7 bases, J lost 3 bases, and 18 bases lay in between. The CDR3 loop is CASIRAGTSKETQYF. Here the CDR3 DNA reads TGTGCCAGCATAAGAGCTGGGACTTCTAAAGAGACCCAGTACTTC.

Comment on this clone: At one end the junction does not follow the germline gene, possibly because of a read error. The chain has TRBV7-9 and TRBJ2-7; no clear D. Germline CDR1 and CDR2: SEHNR and FQNEAQ (reference sequence). CDR3 length: 12 residues. The CDR3 bases are TGTTCCAGCAGCCCCTCCTTCTACGAGCAGTACTTC. Translated: CSSSPSFYEQYF.

This chain connects TRBV7-9 to TRBJ1-1; D not resolved. Germline CDR1 SEHNR, CDR2 FQNEAQ (reference sequence). CDR3 size: 13 residues. V shed 0 bases and J shed 6 bases, with 8 bases lying between them. In nucleotides, the CDR3 is TGTGCCAGCAGCTTAGCGGGAGGGCCTGAAGCTTTCTTT. It encodes CASSLAGGPEAFF. Full variable domain (remainder filled in from reference TRBV7-9 and TRBJ1-1): DTGVSQNPRHKITKRGQNVTFRCDPISEHNRLYWYRQTLGQGPEFLTYFQNEAQLEKSRLLSDRFSAERPKGSFSTLEIQRTEQGDSAMYLCASSLAGGPEAFFGQGTRLTVV.

The chain has TRBV19 and TRBJ2-1; 12 nucleotides agree with TRBD2. This CDR3 has 11 residues. Germline values: CDR1 LNHDA, CDR2 SQIVND (reference sequence). V trimming: 9 bases; J trimming: 13 bases; junction bases outside the gene matches: 4. The CDR3 is CASRLAGVQFF. For the CDR3, the DNA is TGTGCCAGCAGACTAGCGGGGGTCCAGTTCTTC.

The CDR3 DNA reads as TGTGCCAGCAGCTTAGAGACTAGCGGGGGGTCGGAGACCCAGTACTTC. Amino acid sequence: CASSLETSGGSETQYF. J is TRBJ2-5 and V is TRBV7-6; 13 positions match TRBD2. V lost 1 base to trimming and J lost 5 bases; unmatched junction nucleotides: 4. CDR1 and CDR2 from the germline V gene are SGHVS and FNYEAQ. The CDR3 runs 16 residues.

This chain links TRBV7-9 with TRBJ2-1; D unresolved. This CDR3 has 14 amino acids. With 4 bases removed from V and 9 bases from J, the gap between germline ends came to 16 bases. CDR1 SEHNR and CDR2 FQNEAQ come from the germline V gene (reference sequence). CDR3 loop: CASSYERLQREQFF. The CDR3 region has the DNA TGTGCCAGCAGCTACGAGAGACTCCAACGTGAGCAGTTCTTC.

V is TRBV18 and J is TRBJ2-1; 7 bases are a match to TRBD2. The CDR3 has 17 residues. V lost 4 bases and J lost 6; bases outside the gene matches: 15. Germline V CDR1 and CDR2: KGHSH, LQKENI. The CDR3 reads CASSLREGVVHRNEQFF. Written as DNA, the CDR3 is TGTGCCAGCTCACTGAGGGAGGGAGTGGTACACCGCAATGAGCAGTTCTTC.

This clone was found once. The gene calls are TRBV19 and TRBJ1-4; D may be TRBD1 (5 bases). The CDR3 spans 16 residues. V shed 5 bases and J shed 0 bases, with 13 bases lying between them. Per the germline V gene, CDR1 is LNHDA and CDR2 is SQIVND (reference sequence). The CDR3 region is CASSLNGAATNEKLFF. In DNA form, the CDR3 reads TGTGCCAGTAGTCTCAATGGGGCGGCAACTAATGAAAAACTGTTTTTT.

This rearrangement joins TRBV5-4 to TRBJ1-2; D not certain. Between the trimmed V and J ends, which lost 0 bases and 0 bases, there was a span of 15 bases. The germline V gene encodes CDR1 SGHNT and CDR2 YYREEE (reference sequence). CDR3 length: 17 amino acids. Here the CDR3 DNA reads TGTGCCAGCAGCTTGGGCGGCAAGGAACACCCTAACTATGGCTACACCTTC. It is translated as CASSLGGKEHPNYGYTF.

The chain joins TRBV25-1 to TRBJ2-1, with TRBD2 matching 8 bases. V trimming: 9 bases; J trimming: 1 base; junction bases outside the gene matches: 5. The V gene's germline CDR1 is MGHDK and CDR2 SYGVNS. The CDR3 consists of 14 residues. The CDR3 loop is CASQIAGSYNEQFF. In DNA, the CDR3 is TGTGCCAGTCAAATAGCGGGGTCCTACAATGAGCAGTTCTTC.

This clone was detected only once. The chain combines TRBV4-1 with TRBJ2-3; 11 bases line up with TRBD2. The V segment lost 2 bases and the J segment 2 bases; nucleotides outside the gene matches: 21. Germline values: CDR1 MGHRA, CDR2 YSYEKL. This CDR3 spans 22 amino acids. This CDR3 is CASSQKNPGLAASTTNTDTQYF. The CDR3 coding sequence is TGCGCCAGCAGCCAAAAAAATCCGGGACTAGCGGCCTCCACAACTAACACAGATACGCAGTATTTT.

The V and J genes are TRBV19 and TRBJ2-3, with D possibly TRBD2 on 5 matching bases. V was shortened by 4 bases and J by 0 bases, with 5 bases between the two germline ends. The CDR3 consists of 13 residues. The germline V gene has CDR1 LNHDA and CDR2 SQIVND (reference sequence). The CDR3 region has the DNA TGTGCCAGTAGTAGCGGGAGCACAGATACGCAGTATTTT. Amino acid sequence: CASSSGSTDTQYF.

This clone came up a few times. The chain links TRBV28 to TRBJ1-2; no clear D gene. The CDR3 loop spans 14 amino acids. The V end lost 6 bases, the J end lost 4 bases, and 15 bases lay between the germline ends. CDR1 is MDHEN, CDR2 SYDVKM, per germline. CDR3 coding DNA: TGTGCCAGCAGCACACTAAAAGATGTCTATGGCTACACCTTC. This translates into CASSTLKDVYGYTF.

The V and J genes are TRBV9 and TRBJ2-1, with a weak D call TRBD2 (6 bases). CDR3 length equals 15 residues. Germline lookup yields CDR1 SGDLS and CDR2 YYNGEE. V was trimmed by 0 bases and J by 4 bases, leaving 11 bases between them. In DNA, the CDR3 is TGTGCCAGCAGCGTAGTGGAAGGAGGGTACAATGAGCAGTTCTTC. Protein: CASSVVEGGYNEQFF.

This chain joins TRBV5-1 and TRBJ2-5; TRBD1 aligns across 7 bases. The J call is doubtful: the DNA matches TRBJ2-7 better. The CDR3 loop spans 15 amino acids. Germline lookup yields CDR1 SGHRS and CDR2 YFSETQ. The CDR3 spells CASSLRGFEGAEQYF. The CDR3 DNA follows: TGCGCCAGCAGCCTGAGGGGATTCGAGGGGGCCGAGCAGTACTTC.

Only one count was recorded for this clone. This chain joins TRBV4-2 and TRBJ2-4; 8 nucleotides line up with TRBD2. V was clipped by 1 base and J by 8 bases; unmatched bases: 10. The germline gives CDR1 LGHNA, CDR2 YNFKEQ. The CDR3 consists of 16 residues. The CDR3 DNA follows: TGTGCCAGCAGCCAAGTTACTAGCGGCCCCGATCACATTCAGTACTTC. The encoded protein is CASSQVTSGPDHIQYF.